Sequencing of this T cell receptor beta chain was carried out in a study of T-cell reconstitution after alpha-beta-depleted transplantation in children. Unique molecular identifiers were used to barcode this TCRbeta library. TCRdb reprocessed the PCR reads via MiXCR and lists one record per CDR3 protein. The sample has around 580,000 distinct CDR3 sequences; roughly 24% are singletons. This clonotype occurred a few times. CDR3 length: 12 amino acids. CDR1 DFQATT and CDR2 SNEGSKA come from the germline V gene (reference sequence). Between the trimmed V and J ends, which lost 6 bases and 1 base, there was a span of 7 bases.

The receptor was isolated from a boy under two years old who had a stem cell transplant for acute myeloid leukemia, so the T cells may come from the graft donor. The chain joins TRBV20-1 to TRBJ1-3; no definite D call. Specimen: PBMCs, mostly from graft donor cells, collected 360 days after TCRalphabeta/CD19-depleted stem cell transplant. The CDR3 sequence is CSAEGSGNTIYF. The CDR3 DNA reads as TGCAGTGCCGAGGGTTCTGGAAACACCATATATTTT.